This TCR beta chain comes out of a study of neurological immune-mediated disorders. Germline V CDR1 and CDR2: DFQATT, SNEGSKA (reference sequence). CDR3 length equals 14 residues. The V segment lost 3 bases and the J segment 0 bases; nucleotides outside the gene matches: 1. This clonotype was seen only a few times. 5'RACE with 10-nucleotide random UMIs produced the cDNA. MiXCR, applied by TCRdb to the 5' RACE reads, yields one record per CDR3 protein. The repertoire holds fewer than 65,000 distinct CDR3 sequences, with approximately 4.4% as singletons. This TCR came from a man aged 50-59 years with multiple sclerosis. Source material: PBMCs. The genes are TRBV20-1 and TRBJ2-3, with 9 bases lining up with TRBD2. The CDR3 protein is CSARTSGSTDTQYF. The CDR3 region has the DNA TGCAGTGCTAGGACTAGCGGAAGCACAGATACGCAGTATTTT.